The sequence of this TCR beta chain was determined in a study of human T cells and chemical hapten exposure. Study summary: Women made up most patients, who had alopecia areata, totalis or universalis. Findings and limits, study-wide: Relative to control repertoires, expanded TCRs gave rise to significantly more large CDR3 similarity clusters. TCRs above 1 in 1000 frequency did not change with DPC sensitization. PT1 expanded TCR counts and patch test score correlated positively.

A single record per CDR3 protein comes from TCRdb applying MiXCR to the RACE reads. The repertoire holds tens of thousands of distinct CDR3 sequences, with 8.5% to 10% as singletons. Sample time point: pre-sensitization, week 0. Treatment described: therapeutic diphenylcyclopropenone sensitization with weekly scalp DPC. This clonotype appeared a few times. Its target is not known. This TCR was sampled from a woman between 40 and 55 years old with alopecia areata. Some clones in this sample may be carry-over from other donors' samples. Sequenced material: whole blood, taken in connection with sensitization to the hapten diphenylcyclopropenone (DPC).

The CDR3 region has the DNA TGTGCCAGCAGCGTAGATTCAGGGGCCAACACTGAAGCTTTCTTT. It yields the protein CASSVDSGANTEAFF. V usage is TRBV9 and J usage is TRBJ1-1; the D gene is possibly TRBD1 (6 bases). Germline CDR1 reads SGDLS; CDR2 reads YYNGEE. This CDR3 contains 15 residues. V was pared by 0 bases and J by 2 bases, with 11 bases between.